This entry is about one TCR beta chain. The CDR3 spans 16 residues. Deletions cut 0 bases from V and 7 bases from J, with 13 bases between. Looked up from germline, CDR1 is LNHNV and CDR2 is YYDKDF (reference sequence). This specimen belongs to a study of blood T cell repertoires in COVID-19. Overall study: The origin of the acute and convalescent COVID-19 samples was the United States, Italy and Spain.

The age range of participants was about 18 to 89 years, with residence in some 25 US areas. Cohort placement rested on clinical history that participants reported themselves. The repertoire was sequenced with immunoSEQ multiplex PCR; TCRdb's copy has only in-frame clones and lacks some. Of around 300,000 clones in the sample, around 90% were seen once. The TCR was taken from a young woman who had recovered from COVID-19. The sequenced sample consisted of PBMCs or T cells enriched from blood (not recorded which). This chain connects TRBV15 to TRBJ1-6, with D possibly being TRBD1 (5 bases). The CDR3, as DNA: TGTGCCACCAGCAGAGATGCGGGAAAGGGGAATTCACCCCTCCACTTT. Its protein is CATSRDAGKGNSPLHF.